This T cell receptor (beta chain) was retrieved from a study of vaccination effects on CD4 cells after COVID-19. CD4+ T cells specific for antigen were expanded with viral peptide pools by the ViraFEST assay before sequencing. Following 10 days of culture, CD4+ T cells were isolated. Two-dose BNT162b2 or mRNA-1273 vaccination was given to participants. This table comes from immunoSEQ multiplex PCR, and its TCRdb copy is limited to in-frame clones, with some not included. The repertoire consists of about 66,000 clones, with under 85% occurring once and the leading ten covering about 0.91%. General study results and limits: Within healthy vaccinees, only 1 of 255 vaccine-induced clones displayed cross-reactivity with common cold coronaviruses. After vaccination, at late timepoints, clones induced by infection and by vaccine contracted markedly.

The V gene's germline CDR1 is KGHDR and CDR2 SFDVKD. With 1 base removed from V and 5 bases from J, the gap between germline ends came to 23 bases. This CDR3 is built from 19 residues. Concerning this clone itself: Its antigen is unknown.

Source: CD4+ T cells from PBMCs cultured with HCoV-OC43 spike peptides, taken after COVID-19 vaccination. As to subset: HCoV-OC43 spike overlapping peptide pool stimulation. This chain links TRBV24-1 with TRBJ1-5; D is possibly TRBD1 (6 bases). The sequence came from a human donor who received a COVID-19 vaccine. CDR3 sequence: CATSDFRWGVQGCDQPQHF. The CDR3, as DNA: TGTGCCACCAGTGATTTTCGGTGGGGGGTTCAGGGGTGTGATCAGCCCCAGCATTTT.